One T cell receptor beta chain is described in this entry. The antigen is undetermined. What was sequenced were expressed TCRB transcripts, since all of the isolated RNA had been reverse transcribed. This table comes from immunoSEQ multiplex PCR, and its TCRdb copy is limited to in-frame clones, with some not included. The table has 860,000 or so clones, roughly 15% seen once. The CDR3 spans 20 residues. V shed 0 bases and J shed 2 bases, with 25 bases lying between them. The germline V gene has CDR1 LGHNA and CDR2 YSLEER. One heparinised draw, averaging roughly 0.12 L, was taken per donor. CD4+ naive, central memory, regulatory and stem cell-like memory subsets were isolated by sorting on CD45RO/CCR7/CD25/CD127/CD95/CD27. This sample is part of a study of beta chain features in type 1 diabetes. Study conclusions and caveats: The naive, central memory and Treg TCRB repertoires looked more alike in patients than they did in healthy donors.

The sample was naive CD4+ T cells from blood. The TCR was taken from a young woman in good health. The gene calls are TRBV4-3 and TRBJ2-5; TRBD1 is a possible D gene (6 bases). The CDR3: CASSQDLFSGDRTPQETQYF. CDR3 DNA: TGCGCCAGCAGCCAAGATCTTTTCTCCGGCGACAGGACACCTCAAGAGACCCAGTACTTC.